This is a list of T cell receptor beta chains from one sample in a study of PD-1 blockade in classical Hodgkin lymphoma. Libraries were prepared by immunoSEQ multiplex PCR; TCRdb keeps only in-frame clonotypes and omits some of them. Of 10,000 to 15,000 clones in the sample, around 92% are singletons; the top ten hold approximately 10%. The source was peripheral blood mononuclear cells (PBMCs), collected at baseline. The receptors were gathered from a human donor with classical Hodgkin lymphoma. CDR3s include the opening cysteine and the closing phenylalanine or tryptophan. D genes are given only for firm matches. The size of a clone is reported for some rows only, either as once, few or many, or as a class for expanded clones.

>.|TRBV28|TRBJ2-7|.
TGTGCCAGCAGTTCATGGAAGGGTCGAGTCAGTTTC
CASSSWKGRVSF
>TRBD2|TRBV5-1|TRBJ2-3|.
TGCGCCAGCAGCTTGGGGGTAGCGGGGGGCCCCGATACGCAGTATTTT
CASSLGVAGGPDTQYF
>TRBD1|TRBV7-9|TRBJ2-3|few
TGTGCCAGCAGCTTCGAGGACAGGGGGCGTCCGGATACGCAGTATTTT
CASSFEDRGRPDTQYF
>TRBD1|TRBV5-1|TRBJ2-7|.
TGCGCCAGCAGCCCCCCCGGGACAGGGTCCTACGAGCAGTACTTC
CASSPPGTGSYEQYF
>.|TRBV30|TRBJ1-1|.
TGTGCCTGGAGTGTACTTTCTAACACTGAAGCTTTCTTT
CAWSVLSNTEAFF
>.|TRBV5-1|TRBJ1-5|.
TGCGCCAGCAGCCCATCAGCGGGTTACAATCAGCCCCAGCATTTT
CASSPSAGYNQPQHF
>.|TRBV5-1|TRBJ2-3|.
TGCGCCAGCAGACAAAGGACAGGGCGGGGGACAGATACGCAGTATTTT
CASRQRTGRGTDTQYF
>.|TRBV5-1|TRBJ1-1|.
TGCGCCAGCAGTCCAGGGGTCTCGGGTGAAGCTTTCTTT
CASSPGVSGEAFF
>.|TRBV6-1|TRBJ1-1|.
TGTGCCAGCAGTTTAATGCAAACTGAAGCTTTCTTT
CASSLMQTEAFF
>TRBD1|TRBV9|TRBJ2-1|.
TGTGCCAGCAGCCCCTCCGGGACAGGACTTCGCAATGAGCAGTTCTTC
CASSPSGTGLRNEQFF